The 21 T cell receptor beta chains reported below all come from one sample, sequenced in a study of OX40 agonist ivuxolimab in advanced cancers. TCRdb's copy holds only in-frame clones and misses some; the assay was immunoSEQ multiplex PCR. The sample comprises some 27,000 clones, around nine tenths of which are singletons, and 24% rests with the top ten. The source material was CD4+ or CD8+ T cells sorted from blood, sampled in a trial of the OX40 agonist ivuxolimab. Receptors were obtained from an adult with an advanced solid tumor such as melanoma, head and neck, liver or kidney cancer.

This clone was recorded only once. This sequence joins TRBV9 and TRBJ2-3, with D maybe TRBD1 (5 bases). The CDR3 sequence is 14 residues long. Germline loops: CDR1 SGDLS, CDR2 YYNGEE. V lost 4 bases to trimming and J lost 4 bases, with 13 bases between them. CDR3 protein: CASSSLTVADTQYF. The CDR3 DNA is TGTGCCAGCAGCAGCTTGACAGTTGCAGATACGCAGTATTTT.

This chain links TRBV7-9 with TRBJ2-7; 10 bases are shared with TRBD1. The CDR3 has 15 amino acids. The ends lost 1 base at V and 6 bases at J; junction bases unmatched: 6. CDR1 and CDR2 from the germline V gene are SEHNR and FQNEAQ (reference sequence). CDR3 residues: CASSLGGTGAPEQYF. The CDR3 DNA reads TGTGCCAGCAGCTTAGGTGGGACAGGGGCCCCCGAGCAGTACTTC.

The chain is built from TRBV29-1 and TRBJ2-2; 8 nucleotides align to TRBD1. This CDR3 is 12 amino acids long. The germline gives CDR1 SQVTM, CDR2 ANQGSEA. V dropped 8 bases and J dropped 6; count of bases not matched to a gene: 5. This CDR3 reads CSIYRGAGELFF. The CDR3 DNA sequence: TGCAGCATCTACAGGGGGGCCGGGGAGCTGTTTTTT.

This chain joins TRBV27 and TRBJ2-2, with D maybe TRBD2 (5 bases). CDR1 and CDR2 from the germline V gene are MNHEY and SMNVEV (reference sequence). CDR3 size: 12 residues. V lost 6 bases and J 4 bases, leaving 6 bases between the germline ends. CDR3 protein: CASSGGTGELFF. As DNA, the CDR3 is TGTGCCAGCAGCGGAGGCACCGGGGAGCTGTTTTTT.

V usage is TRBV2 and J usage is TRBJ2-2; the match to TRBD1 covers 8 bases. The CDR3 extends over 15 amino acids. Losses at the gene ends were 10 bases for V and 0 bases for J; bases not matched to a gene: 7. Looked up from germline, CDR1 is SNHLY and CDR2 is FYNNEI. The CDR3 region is CAITKDRANTGELFF. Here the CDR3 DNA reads TGTGCCATCACAAAGGACAGGGCGAACACCGGGGAGCTGTTTTTT.

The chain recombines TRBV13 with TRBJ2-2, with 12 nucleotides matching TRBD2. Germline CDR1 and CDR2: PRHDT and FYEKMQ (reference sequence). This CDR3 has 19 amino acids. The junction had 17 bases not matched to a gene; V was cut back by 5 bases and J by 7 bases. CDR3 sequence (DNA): TGTGCCAGCAGCCCACAAGACCTGACTAGCGGGAGAGGGATCGGGGAGCTGTTTTTT. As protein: CASSPQDLTSGRGIGELFF.

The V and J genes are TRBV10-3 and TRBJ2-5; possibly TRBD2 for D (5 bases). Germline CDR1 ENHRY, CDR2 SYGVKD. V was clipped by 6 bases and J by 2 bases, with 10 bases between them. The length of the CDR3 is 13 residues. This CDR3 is CAISPGVQETQYF. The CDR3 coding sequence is TGTGCCATCAGCCCCGGGGTGCAAGAGACCCAGTACTTC.

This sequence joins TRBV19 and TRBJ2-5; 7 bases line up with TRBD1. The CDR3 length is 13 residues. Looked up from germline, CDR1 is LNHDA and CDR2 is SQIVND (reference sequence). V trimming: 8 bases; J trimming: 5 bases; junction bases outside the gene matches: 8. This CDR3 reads CASRITGEETQYF. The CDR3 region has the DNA TGTGCCAGTCGAATCACAGGGGAGGAGACCCAGTACTTC.

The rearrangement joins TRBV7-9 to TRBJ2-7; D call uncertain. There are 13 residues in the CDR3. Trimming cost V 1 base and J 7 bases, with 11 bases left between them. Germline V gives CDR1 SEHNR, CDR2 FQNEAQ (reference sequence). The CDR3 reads CASSLGISGEQYF. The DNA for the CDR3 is TGTGCCAGCAGCTTAGGTATCTCCGGGGAGCAGTACTTC. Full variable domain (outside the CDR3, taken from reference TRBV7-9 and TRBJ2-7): DTGVSQNPRHKITKRGQNVTFRCDPISEHNRLYWYRQTLGQGPEFLTYFQNEAQLEKSRLLSDRFSAERPKGSFSTLEIQRTEQGDSAMYLCASSLGISGEQYFGPGTRLTVT.

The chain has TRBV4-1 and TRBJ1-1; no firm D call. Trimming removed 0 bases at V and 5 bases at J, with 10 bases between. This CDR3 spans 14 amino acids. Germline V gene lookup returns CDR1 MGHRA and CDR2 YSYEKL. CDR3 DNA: TGCGCCAGCAGCCAAGAGCCGGGTCTAACTGAAGCTTTCTTT. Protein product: CASSQEPGLTEAFF.

Here the CDR3 DNA reads TGTGCCAGCGCGGTATCCTACGAGCAGTACTTC. Translating gives CASAVSYEQYF. The chain has TRBV7-9 and TRBJ2-7; no definite D call. Germline V gene lookup returns CDR1 SEHNR and CDR2 FQNEAQ (reference sequence). V gave up 8 bases and J gave up 1 base, with 6 bases separating them. This CDR3 comprises 11 residues.

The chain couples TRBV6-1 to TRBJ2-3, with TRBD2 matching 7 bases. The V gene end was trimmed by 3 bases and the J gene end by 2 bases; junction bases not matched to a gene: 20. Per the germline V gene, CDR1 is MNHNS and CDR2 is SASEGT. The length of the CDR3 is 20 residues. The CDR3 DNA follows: TGTGCCAGCAGTGAGGGGCTAGCGGAACCTTTAGGTCCCCCCACAGATACGCAGTATTTT. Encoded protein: CASSEGLAEPLGPPTDTQYF.

The CDR3 coding sequence is TGTGCCAGTAGTATAATGGCAGGGGGGTCGATCTCCTATGGCTACACCTTC. It is translated as CASSIMAGGSISYGYTF. The chain employs TRBV19 and TRBJ1-2, with 7 bases aligning to TRBD1. This CDR3 region has 17 residues. V shed 2 bases, J shed 4 bases, and the junction held 13 bases outside the gene matches. Germline values: CDR1 LNHDA, CDR2 SQIVND (reference sequence).

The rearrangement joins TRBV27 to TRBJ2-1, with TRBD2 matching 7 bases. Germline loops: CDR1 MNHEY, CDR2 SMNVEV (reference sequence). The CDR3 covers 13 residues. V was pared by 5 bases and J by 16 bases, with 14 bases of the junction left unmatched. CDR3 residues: CASSQRDYFHSFF. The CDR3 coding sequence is TGTGCCAGCAGTCAAAGGGACTACTTTCACTCTTTCTTC.

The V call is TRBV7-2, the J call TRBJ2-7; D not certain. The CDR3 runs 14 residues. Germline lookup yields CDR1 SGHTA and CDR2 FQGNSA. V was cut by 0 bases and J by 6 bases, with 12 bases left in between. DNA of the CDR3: TGTGCCAGCAGCTTAGCGTTTGGAAGTGGCGAGCAGTACTTC. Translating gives CASSLAFGSGEQYF.

CDR3: CASGSGRFYNEQFF. The DNA of the CDR3 is TGTGCCAGCGGCAGCGGGAGGTTCTACAATGAGCAGTTCTTC. The genes are TRBV5-5 and TRBJ2-1, with 9 bases lining up with TRBD2. The CDR3 spans 14 residues. V dropped 7 bases and J dropped 3; count of bases not matched to a gene: 5. Germline V gene sequence: CDR1 SGHKS, CDR2 YYEKEE (reference sequence).

As DNA, the CDR3 is TGCGCCAGCAGCTTGGGTTGGGGCATATATGGCTACACCTTC. Its protein is CASSLGWGIYGYTF. The rearrangement joins TRBV5-1 to TRBJ1-2; D perhaps matches TRBD1 (5 bases). V gave up 0 bases and J gave up 5 bases, with 11 bases separating them. Germline V gene sequence: CDR1 SGHRS, CDR2 YFSETQ. This CDR3 contains 14 residues.

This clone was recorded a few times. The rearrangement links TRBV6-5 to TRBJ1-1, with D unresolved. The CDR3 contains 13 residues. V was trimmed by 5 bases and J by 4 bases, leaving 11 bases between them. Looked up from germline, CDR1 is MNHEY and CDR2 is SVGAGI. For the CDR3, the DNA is TGTGCCAGCAGTGCCGACGGAGGCACTGAAGCTTTCTTT. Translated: CASSADGGTEAFF.

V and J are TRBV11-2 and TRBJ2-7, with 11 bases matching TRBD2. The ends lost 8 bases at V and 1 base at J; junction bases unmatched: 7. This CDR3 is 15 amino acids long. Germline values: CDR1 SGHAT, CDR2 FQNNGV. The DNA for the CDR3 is TGTGCCAGCTCTCATAGCGGGAGGGGTTCCTACGAGCAGTACTTC. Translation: CASSHSGRGSYEQYF. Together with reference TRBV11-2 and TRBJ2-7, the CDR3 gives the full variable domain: EAGVAQSPRYKIIEKRQSVAFWCNPISGHATLYWYQQILGQGPKLLIQFQNNGVVDDSQLPKDRFSAERLKGVDSTLKIQPAKLEDSAVYLCASSHSGRGSYEQYFGPGTRLTVT.

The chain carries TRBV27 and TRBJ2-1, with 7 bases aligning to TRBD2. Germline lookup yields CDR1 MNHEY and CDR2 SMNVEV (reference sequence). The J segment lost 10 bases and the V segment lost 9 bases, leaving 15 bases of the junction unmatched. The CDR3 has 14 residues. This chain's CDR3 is CASGDLLPGGEQFF. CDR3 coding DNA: TGTGCCAGTGGGGACCTTTTGCCCGGGGGGGAGCAGTTCTTC.

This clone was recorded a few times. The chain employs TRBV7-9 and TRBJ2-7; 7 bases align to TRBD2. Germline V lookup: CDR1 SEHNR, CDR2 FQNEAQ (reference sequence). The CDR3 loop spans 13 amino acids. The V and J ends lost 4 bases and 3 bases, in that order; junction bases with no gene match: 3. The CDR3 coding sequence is TGTGCCAGCAGCTCGGGACTAATCTACGAGCAGTACTTC. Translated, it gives CASSSGLIYEQYF.